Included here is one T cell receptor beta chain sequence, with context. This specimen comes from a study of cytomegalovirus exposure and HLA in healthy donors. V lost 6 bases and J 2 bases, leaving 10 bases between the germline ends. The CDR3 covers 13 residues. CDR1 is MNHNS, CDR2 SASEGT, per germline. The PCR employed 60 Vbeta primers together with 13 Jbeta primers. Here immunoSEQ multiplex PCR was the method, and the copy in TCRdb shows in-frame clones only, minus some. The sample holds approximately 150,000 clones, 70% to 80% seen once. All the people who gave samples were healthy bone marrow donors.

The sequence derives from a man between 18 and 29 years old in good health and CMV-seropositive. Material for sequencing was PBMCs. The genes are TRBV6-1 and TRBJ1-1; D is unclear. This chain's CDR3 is CASSPQINTEAFF. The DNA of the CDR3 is TGTGCCAGCAGCCCACAGATTAACACTGAAGCTTTCTTT.